The 20 T cell receptor beta chains below were found in one sample sequenced in a study of T cells after yellow fever vaccination. MiXCR, applied by TCRdb to the 5' RACE reads, yields one record per CDR3 protein. The top ten clones hold around 0.55% of a sample with 300,000 or so distinct CDR3 sequences, 10% to 15% of them seen once. The starting material was CD4+ T cells sorted from PBMCs, obtained 45 days after the yellow fever booster vaccination. All receptors derive from a man in his thirties or forties who received the YFV17D yellow fever vaccine.

This clonotype has only a few counts. V and J are TRBV7-9 and TRBJ2-3; D is ambiguous. The CDR3 loop spans 15 amino acids. Per the germline V gene, CDR1 is SEHNR and CDR2 is FQNEAQ (reference sequence). V lost 3 bases to trimming and J lost 2 bases, with 12 bases between them. Here the CDR3 reads CASSLTPASTDTQYF. CDR3 sequence (DNA): TGTGCCAGCAGCTTGACTCCTGCTTCCACAGATACGCAGTATTTT.

The gene calls are TRBV11-2 and TRBJ2-7, with TRBD1 matching over 9 bases. This CDR3 region has 14 residues. J gave up 7 bases and V 4 bases, and 8 bases lay outside the gene matches. CDR1 and CDR2 (germline): SGHAT, FQNNGV. CDR3 sequence (DNA): TGTGCCAGCAGCTCACTACAGGGGGCAGGGGAGCAGTACTTC. Translation: CASSSLQGAGEQYF.

V and J are TRBV7-9 and TRBJ2-1; D is undetermined. V lost 5 bases and J lost 5, with 10 bases in between. CDR3 length: 13 amino acids. CDR1 and CDR2 from the germline V gene are SEHNR and FQNEAQ (reference sequence). For the CDR3, the DNA is TGTGCCAGCAGCACCGGGCTGAACAATGAGCAGTTCTTC. This codes for CASSTGLNNEQFF.

This clonotype was recorded at least ten times. V and J are TRBV20-1 and TRBJ2-1; the D gene could be TRBD1 or TRBD2 (5 bases each). The ends were cut back, 0 bases at V and 5 bases at J, with 8 bases in the middle. Germline V lookup: CDR1 DFQATT, CDR2 SNEGSKA (reference sequence). This CDR3 is built from 13 residues. In DNA form, the CDR3 reads TGCAGTGCTAGAGAGGGACCGCACAATGAGCAGTTCTTC. Its protein is CSAREGPHNEQFF.

This clonotype was observed a handful of times. The chain couples TRBV20-1 to TRBJ2-3; D is possibly TRBD1 or TRBD2 (5 bases each). V gave up 0 bases and J gave up 4 bases, with 14 bases separating them. Germline V gene lookup returns CDR1 DFQATT and CDR2 SNEGSKA (reference sequence). The CDR3 length is 15 residues. The CDR3 is CSARDPAVGADTQYF. The CDR3 nucleotides are TGCAGTGCTAGAGATCCAGCGGTAGGGGCAGATACGCAGTATTTT.

This clonotype was counted a few times. The V call is TRBV6-5, the J call TRBJ2-7, with a weak D call TRBD2 (5 bases). CDR3 length: 12 residues. The V end was cut by 5 bases, the J end by 6 bases, with 11 bases between. CDR1 MNHEY and CDR2 SVGAGI come from the germline V gene. The CDR3 is CASSPSRGEQYF. The CDR3 nucleotides read TGTGCCAGCAGTCCCTCCCGGGGCGAGCAGTACTTC.

This clonotype was seen more than once but under ten times. This chain uses TRBV7-2 with TRBJ2-7, with unresolved D. Germline CDR1 SGHTA, CDR2 FQGNSA. Deletions cut 3 bases from V and 5 bases from J, with 17 bases between. The CDR3 consists of 15 residues. The CDR3 region is CASSLSNPAPNEQYF. CDR3 nucleotides: TGTGCCAGCAGCTTGTCAAACCCAGCCCCCAACGAGCAGTACTTC.

This clonotype turned up a few times. V gene TRBV7-2 combines with J gene TRBJ2-7; D gene ambiguous. Germline V CDR1 and CDR2: SGHTA, FQGNSA. The CDR3 is made up of 13 amino acids. Trimming pared 1 base from V and 4 bases from J, leaving 8 bases between. The CDR3 DNA reads TGTGCCAGCAGCTTAGGGACGGAATACGAGCAGTACTTC. This gives the protein CASSLGTEYEQYF.

V and J are TRBV7-2 and TRBJ2-1; D tentatively reads TRBD1 or TRBD2 (5 bases each). V was shortened by 5 bases and J by 5 bases, with 19 bases between the two germline ends. The CDR3 runs to 16 residues. Germline V gene sequence: CDR1 SGHTA, CDR2 FQGNSA. Written as DNA, the CDR3 is TGTGCCAGCAGCCTACCGACGGGACGGAAGAACAATGAGCAGTTCTTC. It is translated as CASSLPTGRKNNEQFF.

The rearrangement uses TRBV9 and TRBJ2-6; possibly TRBD1 or TRBD2 for D (5 bases each). Germline V gene sequence: CDR1 SGDLS, CDR2 YYNGEE. Trimming pared 4 bases from V and 5 bases from J, leaving 13 bases between. The CDR3 spans 15 residues. The DNA for the CDR3 is TGTGCCAGCAGCCTCGAGGGGCGAAGGGCCAACGTCCTGACTTTC. Translated: CASSLEGRRANVLTF.

This clonotype has only a few counts. For the CDR3, the DNA is TGTGCCAGCAGCTTCTTAGCGGGAAGGGGTGGCAATGAGCAGTTCTTC. Translated, it gives CASSFLAGRGGNEQFF. The V gene is TRBV7-8, the J gene TRBJ2-1; 8 bases align to TRBD2. The CDR3 has 16 residues. In germline, CDR1 is SGHVS, CDR2 FQNEAQ. V shed 3 bases and J 6 bases; nucleotides not matched to a gene: 10.

As to this clonotype: Being one base from a much bigger clone, this may be a read error. The V and J genes are TRBV5-1 and TRBJ2-2; TRBD2 matches 9 bases. Per the germline V gene, CDR1 is SGHRS and CDR2 is YFSETQ. The CDR3 runs 16 residues. CDR3 bases: TGCGCCAGCAGCTTGGACCCAGCGGGAGGCACCGGGGAGCTGTCTTTT. Residues: CASSLDPAGGTGELSF.

The gene calls are TRBV7-9 and TRBJ2-2; 7 bases agree with TRBD2. The germline CDR1 and CDR2 sequences are SEHNR and FQNEAQ (reference sequence). The CDR3 totals 16 residues. V gave up 6 bases and J gave up 1 base; unmatched junction bases: 8. The DNA for the CDR3 is TGTGCCAGCAGATTTATGGCGGGGGTGAACACCGGGGAGCTGTTTTTT. This translates into CASRFMAGVNTGELFF. Using reference TRBV7-9 and TRBJ2-2 for the parts outside the CDR3, the full variable domain is DTGVSQNPRHKITKRGQNVTFRCDPISEHNRLYWYRQTLGQGPEFLTYFQNEAQLEKSRLLSDRFSAERPKGSFSTLEIQRTEQGDSAMYLCASRFMAGVNTGELFFGEGSRLTVL.

The J gene is TRBJ2-4, the V gene TRBV7-2, with D unclear. The CDR3 is made up of 15 amino acids. The V end lost 4 bases, the J end lost 0 bases, and 10 bases lay between the germline ends. The germline V gene has CDR1 SGHTA and CDR2 FQGNSA. CDR3 sequence: CASSSATPAKNIQYF. The CDR3 DNA sequence: TGTGCCAGCAGCTCTGCGACCCCAGCCAAAAACATTCAGTACTTC.

V gene TRBV3-1 combines with J gene TRBJ2-7; TRBD2 is a possible D gene (5 bases). Trimming took off 3 bases at V and 6 bases at J, with 9 bases between the two ends. This CDR3 is built from 12 residues. Germline lookup yields CDR1 LGHDT and CDR2 YNNKEL (reference sequence). CDR3 sequence: CASSHGIAEQYF. CDR3 DNA sequence: TGTGCCAGCAGCCACGGGATTGCCGAGCAGTACTTC.

This clonotype was observed a few times. The chain combines TRBV7-2 with TRBJ2-5, with D possibly called TRBD1 or TRBD2 (5 bases each). Germline CDR1 SGHTA, CDR2 FQGNSA. The CDR3 is made up of 14 amino acids. The V end lost 5 bases, the J end lost 4 bases, and 14 bases lay between the germline ends. The CDR3 region has the DNA TGTGCCAGCAGCCGTGGGGCTAGCAGAGAGACCCAGTACTTC. Its protein is CASSRGASRETQYF.

This clonotype was seen a handful of times. V gene TRBV12-3 or TRBV12-4 combines with J gene TRBJ2-6; D is unresolved. The CDR3 spans 15 residues. Trimming took 7 bases from V and 0 from J, leaving 10 bases between them. CDR3 nucleotides: TGTGCCAGCACCCGGGCCCCCTCTGGGGCCAACGTCCTGACTTTC. Protein sequence: CASTRAPSGANVLTF.

This clonotype turned up a few times. This chain joins TRBV28 and TRBJ1-2; tentatively, D is TRBD1 (5 bases). The length of the CDR3 is 12 residues. Trimming took 7 bases from V and 8 from J, leaving 14 bases between them. Looked up from germline, CDR1 is MDHEN and CDR2 is SYDVKM. The CDR3 is CASISWGNGYTF. CDR3 sequence (DNA): TGTGCCAGCATCTCATGGGGGAACGGCTACACCTTC.

A word on this clonotype: The junction departs from the called germline gene at one end, perhaps through a read error. V is TRBV4-3 and J is TRBJ2-2; D uncertain. Germline V gene data show CDR1 as LGHNA and CDR2 as YSLEER. There are 16 residues in the CDR3. DNA of the CDR3: TGCGCCCGCAGCCAAGATACGCTTGTCCACACCGGGGAGCTGTTTTTT. Amino acids: CARSQDTLVHTGELFF.

This clonotype was observed a handful of times. The J gene is TRBJ1-1, the V gene TRBV29-1; D is undetermined. This CDR3 is built from 12 residues. V lost 8 bases to trimming and J lost 9 bases, with 19 bases between them. The germline V gene has CDR1 SQVTM and CDR2 ANQGSEA. The CDR3, as DNA: TGCAGCACGGGAGAGGGCGGGAGACAAGCTTTCTTT. It is translated as CSTGEGGRQAFF.